This TCR beta chain was retrieved from a study of OX40 agonist ivuxolimab in advanced cancers. A note on the overall study: The costimulatory receptor OX40 (CD134) was targeted by ivuxolimab, a fully human IgG2 agonistic monoclonal antibody. Intravenous ivuxolimab was administered to patients every 2 weeks at six dose levels: 0.01, 0.1, 0.3, 1.5, 3 and 10 mg/kg. Among the 50 to 55 dose-escalation patients, 19 had hepatocellular carcinoma, 15 or so melanoma, 9 renal cell carcinoma and 9 head and neck cancer. A male proportion of roughly 85% and a mean age of approximately 58 years, ranging from roughly 23 to 90, were recorded for the dose-escalation cohort. Patients were allowed to have had prior anti-PD-1, anti-PD-L1 or anti-CTLA-4 therapy, and 40% of the dose-escalation patients had previously received checkpoint inhibitors. Three dose-escalation patients achieved partial responses, one with hepatocellular carcinoma and two with cutaneous melanoma. The point of sequencing TCRbeta in the periphery was to test whether ivuxolimab changed TCR sequence diversity and drove clonal T-cell expansion. The paper describes the monotherapy dose-escalation part (N of about 52 patients) of the phase I trial of ivuxolimab.

Concerning this clone: What antigen it recognizes has not been identified. No qualities accompany the bases; no much larger clone lies one base away.

For sequencing of the TCRbeta CDR3 region, genomic DNA was extracted from the sorted cells. The immunoSEQ Assay was used to sequence the TCRbeta CDR3 regions. In its TCRdb copy, this immuneACCESS table keeps in-frame sequences only and misses some clones. Where compared with another copy, unresolved V genes explain less than half of these, and the others have no known cause. The sample includes 10,000 or so clones, with about 85% observed a single time. Roughly 15% of the sample lies in the top ten. Patients with a history of autoimmune disease or receiving systemic immunosuppression were excluded from the trial. In every dose cohort, peripheral blood was drawn for TCR sequencing at baseline, cycle 4 day 1, and cycle 7 day 1. Samples came from an open-label, multicenter, first-in-human phase I dose-escalation trial of ivuxolimab. Adults with locally advanced or metastatic head and neck squamous cell, hepatocellular, melanoma or renal cell carcinoma were enrolled in the trial. CD4+ and CD8+ T cells were sorted separately from peripheral blood before TCR sequencing.

The investigation overall reported the following: Low levels of normalized T-cell clonal expansion were also seen in some patients who did not respond. In the 0.1-3.0 mg/kg groups, partial responders were among the patients with the lowest normalized peripheral clonal expansion, particularly in CD8+ T cells. The antigen specificity of the peripheral T cells that underwent clonal expansion was not determined. After ivuxolimab, CD8+ T cells had more expanded clones than CD4+ T cells on average. At doses of 0.1 to 3.0 mg/kg, clonal expansion of both CD4+ and CD8+ T cells in blood was seen between baseline and week 6.

The sequence was obtained from an adult with an advanced solid tumor such as melanoma, head and neck, liver or kidney cancer. Sequences were derived from CD4+ or CD8+ T cells sorted from blood, sampled in a trial of the OX40 agonist ivuxolimab.

For the CDR3, the sequence is CASSLWLAQSSYNEQFF. The DNA reads TGTGCCAGCAGTTTATGGTTGGCCCAGAGCTCCTACAATGAGCAGTTCTTC. The V and J genes are TRBV27 and TRBJ2-1, with the D segment identity uncertain. The CDR3 measures 17 amino acids from cysteine to phenylalanine. Only the CDR3 DNA stays, 51 bases, in frame from base 1. From a lookup of the germline V gene (reference sequence), CDR1 and CDR2 are MNHEY and SMNVEV. V is cut by 1 base and J by 0 bases, and the space between the germline ends is 13 bases.